Presented here are 22 T cell receptor beta chains from one specimen sequenced in a study of response to subunit inactivated influenza vaccine. TCRdb independently ran MiXCR on the RT-PCR reads; one entry per CDR3 protein. The sample lists approximately 250,000 distinct CDR3 sequences, 10% to 15% seen once, with less than 8.5% in the top ten. The specimen comprised non-naive T cells sorted from PBMCs, sampled 14 to 15 days before vaccination. The receptor set was obtained from a man aged 45-65 years who received an inactivated influenza vaccine.

This chain connects TRBV12-3 or TRBV12-4 to TRBJ2-5, with 11 positions matching TRBD1. The CDR3 has 14 amino acids. Trimming removed 4 bases from V and 5 bases from J; junction bases left unmatched: 3. For the CDR3, the DNA is TGTGCCAGCAGTTGGACAGGGGGCTTTGAGACCCAGTACTTC. Its translation is CASSWTGGFETQYF.

Of note for this clonotype: One junction end does not reproduce the germline sequence, and a read error may be involved. The chain has TRBV11-1 and TRBJ2-5; the D gene is possibly TRBD1 (5 bases). Germline V gives CDR1 SGHAT, CDR2 FQDESV (reference sequence). The CDR3 is made up of 13 amino acids. CDR3 bases: TGTCCCAGCAGCTTGACAGCCGGAGAGACCCAGTACTTC. Residues: CPSSLTAGETQYF. Based on the CDR3 plus reference TRBV11-1 and TRBJ2-5, the full variable domain is EAEVAQSPRYKITEKSQAVAFWCDPISGHATLYWYRQILGQGPELLVQFQDESVVDDSQLPKDRFSAERLKGVDSTLKIQPAELGDSAMYLCPSSLTAGETQYFGPGTRLLVL.

V usage is TRBV20-1 and J usage is TRBJ1-1; no clear D. The CDR3 is 12 residues long. The ends were cut back, 3 bases at V and 6 bases at J, with 11 bases in the middle. Per the germline V gene, CDR1 is DFQATT and CDR2 is SNEGSKA (reference sequence). CDR3 amino acids: CSARWRAPEAFF. DNA of the CDR3: TGCAGTGCTAGGTGGAGGGCCCCTGAAGCTTTCTTT.

Only a few counts were recorded for this clonotype. The V gene is TRBV7-2, the J gene TRBJ2-1; tentative D call: TRBD1 (6 bases). CDR1 is SGHTA and CDR2 is FQGNSA in the germline V gene. The V and J ends lost 5 bases and 3 bases respectively, with 20 bases between them. The CDR3 length is 17 residues. CDR3 protein: CASSRIRSGTNYNEQFF. The CDR3 DNA is TGTGCCAGCAGCCGCATTAGATCCGGGACAAACTACAATGAGCAGTTCTTC.

This chain links TRBV19 with TRBJ1-2, with D perhaps matching TRBD1 (5 bases). This CDR3 has 11 amino acids. Between the trimmed V and J ends, which lost 6 bases and 6 bases, there was a span of 8 bases. Germline loops: CDR1 LNHDA, CDR2 SQIVND (reference sequence). CDR3 region: CASRAGNGYTF. In DNA form, the CDR3 reads TGTGCCAGTAGAGCAGGGAATGGCTACACCTTC.

The rearrangement links TRBV29-1 to TRBJ2-5; D may match TRBD1 or TRBD2 (6 bases each). CDR1 SQVTM and CDR2 ANQGSEA come from the germline V gene. V lost 8 bases to trimming and J lost 5 bases, with 18 bases between them. The CDR3 runs 13 residues. This CDR3 reads CSSGWGAGETQYF. The CDR3 DNA sequence: TGCAGCTCCGGTTGGGGGGCCGGGGAGACCCAGTACTTC.

CDR3 bases: TGTGCCAGCTCACCACCAGGGCAGGGGTCGGACTATGGCTACACCTTC. Translated, it gives CASSPPGQGSDYGYTF. The J gene is TRBJ1-2, the V gene TRBV18; a weak D match, TRBD1 (6 bases). CDR1 KGHSH and CDR2 LQKENI come from the germline V gene. The V and J ends lost 0 bases and 3 bases respectively, with 14 bases between them. This CDR3 contains 16 residues.

At least ten counts were recorded for this clonotype. The V gene is TRBV5-1, the J gene TRBJ2-7; D not resolved. V dropped 0 bases and J dropped 4 bases, with 8 bases sitting between them. The CDR3 sequence is 13 residues long. Germline loops: CDR1 SGHRS, CDR2 YFSETQ. The CDR3 coding sequence is TGCGCCAGCAGCTTGGTATATGGATACGAGCAGTACTTC. Protein: CASSLVYGYEQYF.

This clonotype was counted between two and nine times. CDR3 sequence: CASSFQGYGYTF. CDR3 bases: TGTGCCAGCAGTTTCCAAGGCTATGGCTACACCTTC. The chain carries TRBV27 and TRBJ1-2; D is unresolved. V lost 3 bases and J 4 bases, leaving 6 bases between the germline ends. The germline CDR1 and CDR2 sequences are MNHEY and SMNVEV (reference sequence). This CDR3 region has 12 residues.

The chain joins TRBV25-1 to TRBJ1-2, with unresolved D. Germline assignment: CDR1 MGHDK and CDR2 SYGVNS. This CDR3 has 12 residues. The V and J ends lost 1 base and 7 bases respectively, with 7 bases between them. This CDR3 reads CASSEWPSGYTF. CDR3 nucleotides: TGTGCCAGCAGTGAATGGCCGAGTGGCTACACCTTC.

This clonotype was picked up a small number of times. V usage is TRBV7-9 and J usage is TRBJ2-1; D is perhaps TRBD2 (6 bases). With 5 bases removed from V and 6 bases from J, the gap between germline ends came to 11 bases. CDR1 and CDR2 from the germline V gene are SEHNR and FQNEAQ (reference sequence). CDR3 size: 13 residues. The CDR3 spells CASSAGPPNEQFF. The CDR3 nucleotides read TGTGCCAGCAGCGCGGGACCGCCCAATGAGCAGTTCTTC.

Many counts were recorded for this clonotype. The chain carries TRBV4-2 and TRBJ2-4; no clear D. Germline V CDR1 and CDR2: LGHNA, YNFKEQ. The CDR3 is 13 residues long. With 5 bases removed from V and 5 bases from J, the gap between germline ends came to 10 bases. For the CDR3, the DNA is TGTGCCAGCAGCTCCCCCACCCAAAACATTCAGTACTTC. This encodes CASSSPTQNIQYF.

This clonotype was observed a few times. One end of the junction does not line up with germline, which may come from a read error. The chain employs TRBV19 and TRBJ2-1, with D possibly TRBD2 on 6 matching bases. The germline V gene has CDR1 LNHDA and CDR2 SQIVND (reference sequence). The CDR3 spans 17 residues. CDR3 nucleotides: TGTGCCAGTAGGATAGGGCGGGATTCGGATTCCTACAATGAGCAGTTCTTC. Translating gives CASRIGRDSDSYNEQFF.

The chain has TRBV4-2 and TRBJ1-5; weak D call: TRBD1 (5 bases). V was shortened by 1 base and J by 5 bases, with 12 bases between the two germline ends. From germline, CDR1 is LGHNA and CDR2 YNFKEQ. This CDR3 contains 15 residues. As DNA, the CDR3 is TGTGCCAGCAGCCAAGTCCCAGGGCGGTATCAGCCCCAGCATTTT. Translating it yields CASSQVPGRYQPQHF.

The genes are TRBV12-3 or TRBV12-4 and TRBJ2-3; 8 bases fit TRBD1. This CDR3 contains 13 residues. V lost 6 bases, J lost 10 bases, and 9 bases stayed unmatched. The chain's CDR3 is CASSKTVTGAQYF. DNA of the CDR3: TGTGCCAGCAGCAAGACTGTGACAGGGGCGCAGTATTTT.

This clonotype was seen more than once but under ten times. V and J are TRBV9 and TRBJ2-1; TRBD2 agrees at 9 bases. CDR1 is SGDLS and CDR2 is YYNGEE in the germline V gene. This CDR3 is 16 amino acids long. Trimming took 2 bases from V and 5 from J; bases not matched to a gene: 8. This CDR3 reads CASSVASGAINNEQFF. The CDR3 DNA sequence: TGTGCCAGCAGCGTGGCTAGCGGGGCAATAAACAATGAGCAGTTCTTC.

This clonotype occurred many times. The chain has TRBV12-3 or TRBV12-4 and TRBJ1-1; unclear D gene. The CDR3 spans 12 residues. V lost 3 bases and J lost 1, with 3 bases in between. The CDR3 protein is CASSFGNTEAFF. DNA of the CDR3: TGTGCCAGCAGTTTTGGGAACACTGAAGCTTTCTTT.

The chain has TRBV28 and TRBJ2-2; D unresolved. CDR1 is MDHEN and CDR2 is SYDVKM in the germline V gene. The length of the CDR3 is 13 residues. V lost 11 bases, J lost 4 bases, and 14 bases lay in between. In DNA, the CDR3 is TGTGCCGCCCGTCAGACGGCCACCGGGGAGCTGTTTTTT. It yields the protein CAARQTATGELFF.

This clonotype appeared a single time. A much larger clone differs from this one at a single base, so this may be a read error. The chain joins TRBV29-1 to TRBJ2-2; 9 bases align to TRBD2. The CDR3 runs 14 residues. Germline CDR1 and CDR2: SQVTM and ANQGSEA. CDR3 loop: CSVYFTSGPGELSF. CDR3 nucleotide sequence: TGCAGCGTTTACTTTACTAGCGGGCCCGGGGAGCTGTCTTTT.

This clonotype was counted at least ten times. The chain employs TRBV5-8 and TRBJ1-3; D gene ambiguous. Trimming took 0 bases from V and 0 from J, leaving 10 bases between them. The CDR3 sequence is 16 residues long. Germline CDR1 and CDR2: SGHTS and YDEGEE. CDR3 bases: TGTGCCAGCAGCTTGGGTAGGGTGTTCTCTGGAAACACCATATATTTT. This codes for CASSLGRVFSGNTIYF.

V is TRBV27 and J is TRBJ2-7, with 9 bases that match TRBD1. The V segment lost 5 bases and the J segment 4 bases; nucleotides outside the gene matches: 9. This CDR3 has 15 amino acids. Per the germline V gene, CDR1 is MNHEY and CDR2 is SMNVEV (reference sequence). CDR3 sequence (DNA): TGTGCCAGCAGTACCCCCGGGACAGGGAAATACGAGCAGTACTTC. Protein sequence: CASSTPGTGKYEQYF.

This clonotype came up many times. V is TRBV30 and J is TRBJ2-3, with D perhaps matching TRBD1 (5 bases). V was clipped by 3 bases and J by 13 bases, with 17 bases between them. CDR1 and CDR2 (germline): GTSNPN, SVGIG (reference sequence). The CDR3 sequence is 12 residues long. CDR3 amino acids: CAWSPGQEIKYF. For the CDR3, the DNA is TGTGCCTGGAGCCCCGGACAAGAAATAAAGTATTTT.